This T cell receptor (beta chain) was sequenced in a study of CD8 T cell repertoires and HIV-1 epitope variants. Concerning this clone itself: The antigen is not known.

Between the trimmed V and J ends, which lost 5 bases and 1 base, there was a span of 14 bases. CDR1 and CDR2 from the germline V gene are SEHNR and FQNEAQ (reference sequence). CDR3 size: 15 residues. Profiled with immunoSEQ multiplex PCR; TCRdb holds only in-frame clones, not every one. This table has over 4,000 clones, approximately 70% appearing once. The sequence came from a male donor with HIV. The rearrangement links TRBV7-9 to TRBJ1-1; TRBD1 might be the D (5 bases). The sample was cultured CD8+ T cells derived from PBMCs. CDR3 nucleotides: TGTGCCAGCAGCCCACCGCGGGGCCAGAACACTGAAGCTTTCTTT. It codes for CASSPPRGQNTEAFF.